This T cell receptor (beta chain) was captured by sequencing in a study of blood T cell repertoires in COVID-19. Study overall: Donors in the United States, Italy and Spain gave samples during acute or convalescent COVID-19.

This clone appeared a single time. In germline, CDR1 is MNHEY, CDR2 SMNVEV (reference sequence). CDR3 size: 14 residues. Trimming removed 3 bases from V and 0 bases from J, with 9 bases in between. Original processing methods: Amplification from reference gene primers served as the basis for estimated nucleated cell counts. Sequencing was performed with immunoSEQ multiplex PCR; in TCRdb, only in-frame clones are kept and a portion is missing. V and J calls plus clone size are reproduced from that table; the DNA served to infer D and trimming. Altogether 140,000 to 150,000 clones are present, 65% to 85% being singletons, with the ten largest covering about an eighth.

Sequencing was done on a sample of peripheral blood. The V gene is TRBV27, the J gene TRBJ2-7; perhaps TRBD2 as D (6 bases). This TCR came from a man aged 55 to 70 with active or convalescent COVID-19. CDR3 in DNA: TGTGCCAGCAGTTTTGGAGGGAGCTCCTACGAGCAGTACTTC. It translates to CASSFGGSSYEQYF.